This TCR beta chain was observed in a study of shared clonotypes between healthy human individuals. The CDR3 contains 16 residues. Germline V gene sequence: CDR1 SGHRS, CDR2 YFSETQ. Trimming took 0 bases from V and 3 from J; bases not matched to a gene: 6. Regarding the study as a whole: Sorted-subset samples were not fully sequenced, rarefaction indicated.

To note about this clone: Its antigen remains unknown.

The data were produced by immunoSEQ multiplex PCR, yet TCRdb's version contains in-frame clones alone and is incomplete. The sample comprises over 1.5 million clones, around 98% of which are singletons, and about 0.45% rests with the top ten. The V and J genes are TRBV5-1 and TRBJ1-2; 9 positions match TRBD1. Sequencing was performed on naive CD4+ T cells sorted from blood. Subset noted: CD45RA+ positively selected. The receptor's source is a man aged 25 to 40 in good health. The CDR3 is CASSLAPTGGDYGYTF. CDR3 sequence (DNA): TGCGCCAGCAGCTTGGCCCCGACAGGGGGGGACTATGGCTACACCTTC.